The rows below give T cell receptor beta chains drawn from one sample of a study of identical twins. From the 5' RACE reads, TCRdb called clonotypes with MiXCR, one entry per CDR3 protein. The sample shows hundreds of thousands of distinct CDR3 sequences, approximately 24% of them seen only once. The same sample was also used in a study of T cells expressing NK-cell markers.

The sequenced material came from CD4+ T cells sorted from blood. The receptors come from a woman aged 18-35 years in good health. CDR3s include the opening cysteine and the closing phenylalanine or tryptophan. Fields, in order: V gene, clone size, D gene, J gene, CDR3 DNA, CDR3 protein. The D gene is left open where the match is weak. Clone size is given for some rows only: seen once, a few or many times, or a class if the clone is expanded.

v_gene: TRBV7-3
abundance: .
d_gene: .
j_gene: TRBJ2-7
CDR3nt: TGTGCCAGCAGCCCCGGTCGGGACTCTATTGAGCAGTACTTC
CDR3aa: CASSPGRDSIEQYF

v_gene: TRBV6-1
abundance: few
d_gene: .
j_gene: TRBJ2-7
CDR3nt: TGTGCCAGCAGTGCCTCCAGAAGGGGCGTTAACGAGCAGTACTTC
CDR3aa: CASSASRRGVNEQYF

v_gene: TRBV5-1
abundance: .
d_gene: TRBD1
j_gene: TRBJ2-7
CDR3nt: TGCGCCAGCAGCTTGGCCCAGGGACAGGTCTACGAGCAGTACTTC
CDR3aa: CASSLAQGQVYEQYF

v_gene: TRBV7-9
abundance: .
d_gene: .
j_gene: TRBJ2-5
CDR3nt: TGTGCCAGCAGCGAACTAGTAGGGACCCAGTACTTC
CDR3aa: CASSELVGTQYF

v_gene: TRBV19
abundance: few
d_gene: .
j_gene: TRBJ2-7
CDR3nt: TGTGCCAGTAGTATCTCACAGGGTGGGAAGTACGAGCAGTACTTC
CDR3aa: CASSISQGGKYEQYF

v_gene: TRBV20-1
abundance: .
d_gene: .
j_gene: TRBJ2-7
CDR3nt: TGCAGTGCTCAGCCACGAAGGGTCTACGAGCAGTACTTC
CDR3aa: CSAQPRRVYEQYF

v_gene: TRBV14
abundance: .
d_gene: .
j_gene: TRBJ2-7
CDR3nt: TGTGCCAGCAGCCGCCGGTTGGACTCCTACGAGCAGTACTTC
CDR3aa: CASSRRLDSYEQYF

v_gene: TRBV11-2
abundance: once
d_gene: .
j_gene: TRBJ2-7
CDR3nt: TGTGCCAGCAGCTTCGGCGGGGACTCTTCCTACGAGCAGTACTTC
CDR3aa: CASSFGGDSSYEQYF

v_gene: TRBV6-2/TRBV6-3
abundance: few
d_gene: TRBD1
j_gene: TRBJ2-1
CDR3nt: TGTGCCAGCAGTGACCCTACCGGGACAGCTCCCTACAATGAGCAGTTCTTC
CDR3aa: CASSDPTGTAPYNEQFF

v_gene: TRBV11-2
abundance: .
d_gene: TRBD2
j_gene: TRBJ2-1
CDR3nt: TGTGCCAGCAGCTTGGTCTCCGGGACTAGCGGACCCAATGAGCAGTTCTTC
CDR3aa: CASSLVSGTSGPNEQFF

v_gene: TRBV12-3/TRBV12-4
abundance: few
d_gene: .
j_gene: TRBJ2-5
CDR3nt: TGTGCCAGCAGAGAAAAGGGGACGGCCCAGTACTTC
CDR3aa: CASREKGTAQYF

v_gene: TRBV12-3/TRBV12-4
abundance: few
d_gene: TRBD2
j_gene: TRBJ2-7
CDR3nt: TGTGCCAGCAGTTCAGTCCGGGACTACCCCTACGAGCAGTACTTC
CDR3aa: CASSSVRDYPYEQYF

v_gene: TRBV6-2/TRBV6-3
abundance: few
d_gene: TRBD1
j_gene: TRBJ2-1
CDR3nt: TGTGCCAGCAGGGGGGTTACCGGGACAGGGACTCTCAGCTCCTACAATGAGCAGTTCTTC
CDR3aa: CASRGVTGTGTLSSYNEQFF

v_gene: TRBV6-2/TRBV6-3
abundance: many
d_gene: .
j_gene: TRBJ2-3
CDR3nt: TGTGCCAGCGGATCTACTAGAAATACGCAGTATTTT
CDR3aa: CASGSTRNTQYF

v_gene: TRBV10-3
abundance: .
d_gene: .
j_gene: TRBJ2-1
CDR3nt: TGTGCCATCAGTGAGACTAGGGATGAGCAGTTCTTC
CDR3aa: CAISETRDEQFF

v_gene: TRBV7-6
abundance: .
d_gene: TRBD2
j_gene: TRBJ2-5
CDR3nt: TGTGCCAGCAGCTCCCGACTAGCGGGGGACCAAGAGACCCAGTACTTC
CDR3aa: CASSSRLAGDQETQYF

v_gene: TRBV20-1
abundance: few
d_gene: .
j_gene: TRBJ2-1
CDR3nt: TGCAGTGCCAGTAGGGGCTACTCCTACAATGAGCAGTTCTTC
CDR3aa: CSASRGYSYNEQFF

v_gene: TRBV29-1
abundance: few
d_gene: .
j_gene: TRBJ2-1
CDR3nt: TGCAGCGTTTCAGCGGAGGGGAGCTCCTACAATGAGCAGTTCTTC
CDR3aa: CSVSAEGSSYNEQFF

v_gene: TRBV28
abundance: .
d_gene: .
j_gene: TRBJ1-1
CDR3nt: TGTGCCAGCAGTTTGGGTGTTTACACTGAAGCTTTCTTT
CDR3aa: CASSLGVYTEAFF

v_gene: TRBV3-1
abundance: few
d_gene: TRBD1
j_gene: TRBJ1-2
CDR3nt: TGTGCCAGCAGCCACCGGGACAGTCTTCCAGGCTACACCTTC
CDR3aa: CASSHRDSLPGYTF